The 11 T cell receptor beta chains reported below all come from one sample, sequenced in a study of a mutant IDH1 vaccine in newly diagnosed glioma. The time point: week 47, end of study. Doses consisted of 300 ug of mutant IDH1 20-mer peptide each, paired with topical imiquimod. Which antigens these TCRs recognize remains unknown. Repertoires were generated with immunoSEQ multiplex PCR, while TCRdb's copy carries only in-frame clones and drops some. The sample contains some 35,000 clones, 75% of which appear only once. This material consisted of PBMCs, taken from a glioma patient whose treatment included an IDH1 peptide vaccine. All receptors come from a man aged 40-50 years with glioma.

The chain carries TRBV11-3 and TRBJ1-2; TRBD1 agrees at 7 bases. J was trimmed by 1 base and V by 5 bases; bases with no gene match: 7. The germline V gene encodes CDR1 SGHNT and CDR2 YENEEA. The CDR3 extends over 15 amino acids. The CDR3 DNA reads TGTGCCAGCAGCATCAGGGACAGTAGTAACTATGGCTACACCTTC. Amino acid sequence: CASSIRDSSNYGYTF.

The V and J genes are TRBV6-1 and TRBJ1-6; D unresolved. Germline V gives CDR1 MNHNS, CDR2 SASEGT. The V gene lost 6 bases and the J gene lost 13 bases, with 7 bases spanning the gap. This CDR3 is built from 10 residues. The CDR3 region has the DNA TGTGCCAGCAGGGGGAGGCCCCTCCACTTT. Residues: CASRGRPLHF.

The chain links TRBV6-1 to TRBJ1-1; a possible D gene is TRBD1 (6 bases). The V end lost 6 bases, the J end lost 1 base, and 9 bases lay between the germline ends. This CDR3 has 13 residues. Germline-derived CDR1 and CDR2 are MNHNS and SASEGT. CDR3 amino acids: CASSTTGNTEAFF. The DNA for the CDR3 is TGTGCCAGCAGCACGACAGGGAACACTGAAGCTTTCTTT.

This sequence joins TRBV11-3 and TRBJ2-2; D remains ambiguous. Germline CDR1 and CDR2: SGHNT and YENEEA. The CDR3 totals 14 residues. Trimming took off 4 bases at V and 7 bases at J, with 13 bases between the two ends. Written as DNA, the CDR3 is TGTGCCAGCAGCTCCATCCGTTGGGTCGGGGAGCTGTTTTTT. Protein product: CASSSIRWVGELFF. The whole variable domain, remainder taken from reference TRBV11-3 and TRBJ2-2, is EAGVVQSPRYKIIEKKQPVAFWCNPISGHNTLYWYLQNLGQGPELLIRYENEEAVDDSQLPKDRFSAERLKGVDSTLKIQPAELGDSAVYLCASSSIRWVGELFFGEGSRLTVL.

CDR3 protein: CASSPDTVNTEAFF. The CDR3 DNA reads as TGCGCCAGCAGCCCGGATACAGTGAACACTGAAGCTTTCTTT. The chain recombines TRBV4-3 with TRBJ1-1; D is uncertain. The CDR3 extends over 14 amino acids. CDR1 is LGHNA, CDR2 YSLEER, per germline. V was pared by 4 bases and J by 0 bases, with 9 bases between.

The chain joins TRBV19 to TRBJ1-5; D uncertain. V lost 3 bases, J lost 5 bases, and 17 bases lay in between. The CDR3 covers 16 residues. Looked up from germline, CDR1 is LNHDA and CDR2 is SQIVND (reference sequence). The CDR3 sequence is CASSIRAGTIYQPQHF. CDR3 sequence (DNA): TGTGCCAGTAGTATTCGGGCGGGAACAATCTATCAGCCCCAGCATTTT.

Remarks on this clone: At one boundary the junction diverges from the germline segment, which might be a read error. V gene TRBV7-9 combines with J gene TRBJ1-4, with D possibly TRBD1 on 5 matching bases. Germline-derived CDR1 and CDR2 are SEHNR and FQNEAQ (reference sequence). The CDR3 sequence is 14 residues long. The chain's CDR3 is CASSVAGGNEKLFF. The CDR3 DNA is TGTGCCAGCAGCGTAGCGGGGGGGAATGAAAAACTGTTTTTT.

The rearrangement links TRBV9 to TRBJ2-3, with a tentative D call TRBD2 (6 bases). The CDR3 is made up of 14 amino acids. CDR1 is SGDLS, CDR2 YYNGEE, per germline. The V gene lost 4 bases and the J gene lost 3 bases, with 12 bases spanning the gap. The CDR3 nucleotides read TGTGCCAGCAGCCTCTCGGGGGTAACAGATACGCAGTATTTT. This codes for CASSLSGVTDTQYF.

This clone is a singleton in its sample. V gene TRBV15 combines with J gene TRBJ2-5, with 7 bases identical to TRBD1. This CDR3 has 15 amino acids. V gave up 0 bases and J gave up 2 bases; unmatched junction bases: 3. CDR1 and CDR2 from the germline V gene are LNHNV and YYDKDF (reference sequence). The CDR3 loop reads CATSRERGPQETQYF. The DNA for the CDR3 is TGTGCCACCAGCAGAGAAAGGGGGCCACAAGAGACCCAGTACTTC.

The table lists this clone with a count of one. The V gene is TRBV10-2, the J gene TRBJ2-2; 8 positions match TRBD2. Per germline, CDR1 WSHSY and CDR2 SAAADI. This CDR3 contains 16 residues. V lost 8 bases and J lost 2; bases outside the gene matches: 10. Here the CDR3 DNA reads TGCGCCAGCGGATGGGCTAGCGGGTTCAACACCGGGGAGCTGTTTTTT. Translating gives CASGWASGFNTGELFF.

This chain connects TRBV11-2 to TRBJ2-7; 7 nucleotides line up with TRBD2. The CDR3 runs to 14 residues. V shed 4 bases, J shed 2 bases, and the junction held 5 bases outside the gene matches. Germline CDR1 and CDR2: SGHAT and FQNNGV. The CDR3 here is CASSSRTSPYEQYF. The CDR3 DNA follows: TGTGCCAGCAGCTCCAGGACTAGTCCCTACGAGCAGTACTTC.